The 21 T cell receptor beta chains listed next were all sequenced from one sample in a study of regulatory T cells in long-lasting Graves disease. Time point noted: persistent/refractory GD, antithyroid drugs over 5 years with positive TRAb. Researchers made the TCR library from RNA that was extracted from PBMCs. The TCR beta library used iRepertoire HTBI primers with Arm-PCR amplification of CDR3. TCRdb re-called the multiplex PCR reads through MiXCR, storing one row per CDR3 protein. The data contain 250,000 to 300,000 distinct CDR3 sequences, 20% to 25% of them seen just once; the ten biggest clones take up roughly three fifths. The source material was peripheral blood mononuclear cells (PBMCs), sampled when the disease was refractory, from a patient treated with antithyroid drugs. These receptors originate from a female donor with Graves disease.

This clonotype was seen at least ten times. The rearrangement links TRBV2 to TRBJ1-5, with D hard to call. The V end was cut by 6 bases, the J end by 6 bases, with 9 bases between. Germline lookup yields CDR1 SNHLY and CDR2 FYNNEI. This CDR3 region has 12 residues. The chain's CDR3 is CASRKERQPQHF. The CDR3 DNA reads TGTGCCAGCAGAAAGGAGCGTCAGCCCCAGCATTTT.

This clonotype has just a few counts. The chain combines TRBV5-1 with TRBJ2-7; a weak D match, TRBD1 (5 bases). The CDR3 runs to 13 residues. The V gene lost 2 bases and the J gene lost 7 bases, with 13 bases spanning the gap. The germline CDR1 and CDR2 sequences are SGHRS and YFSETQ. Here the CDR3 DNA reads TGCGCCAGCAGCTTTGTTGGGGCGGAAGAGCAGTACTTC. Its translation is CASSFVGAEEQYF.

On this clonotype itself: A much larger clone lies a single base off, so this may be a read error. This chain connects TRBV2 to TRBJ2-4; either TRBD1 or TRBD2 may supply D (5 bases each). This CDR3 has 15 residues. Germline values: CDR1 SNHLY, CDR2 FYNNEI. Trimming removed 10 bases at V and 0 bases at J, with 16 bases between. In nucleotides, the CDR3 is TGTGCCAACAGGCGGGTCCTACTAGCCAAAAACATTCAGTACTTC. It codes for CANRRVLLAKNIQYF.

This clonotype has ten or more counts. The gene calls are TRBV28 and TRBJ1-1; D remains unclear. Germline values: CDR1 MDHEN, CDR2 SYDVKM. The CDR3 totals 16 residues. V lost 7 bases, J lost 1 base, and 19 bases lay in between. The CDR3 region is CASTTASSGANTEAFF. Written as DNA, the CDR3 is TGTGCCAGCACCACAGCGTCTAGTGGAGCGAACACTGAAGCTTTCTTT. Using reference TRBV28 and TRBJ1-1 for the parts outside the CDR3, the full variable domain is DVKVTQSSRYLVKRTGEKVFLECVQDMDHENMFWYRQDPGLGLRLIYFSYDVKMKEKGDIPEGYSVSREKKERFSLILESASTNQTSMYLCASTTASSGANTEAFFGQGTRLTVV.

With regard to this clonotype: This may be a read error, as it is one base from a much larger clone. The genes are TRBV27 and TRBJ2-7; TRBD2 agrees at 10 bases. CDR3 length equals 14 residues. Per the germline V gene, CDR1 is MNHEY and CDR2 is SMNVEV (reference sequence). As DNA, the CDR3 is TGTGTCAGCACCGGGGGTAGCGGGAGGTACGAGCAGTACTTC. Translation: CVSTGGSGRYEQYF.

The chain is built from TRBV7-2 and TRBJ2-6; D is ambiguous. CDR1 is SGHTA and CDR2 is FQGNSA in the germline V gene. With 5 bases removed from V and 4 bases from J, the gap between germline ends came to 6 bases. The CDR3 covers 13 residues. CDR3 protein: CASSPQGANVLTF. CDR3 sequence (DNA): TGTGCCAGCAGCCCCCAGGGGGCCAACGTCCTGACTTTC.

This clonotype was recorded a few times. The chain is built from TRBV5-1 and TRBJ2-7, with D tentatively TRBD2 (6 bases). Trimming shortened V by 4 bases and J by 3 bases, and 14 bases separated the two germline ends. From germline, CDR1 is SGHRS and CDR2 YFSETQ. The CDR3 extends over 14 amino acids. The CDR3 DNA reads as TGCGCCAGCAGCCAGAGCGGGCAGTTCTACGAGCAGTACTTC. Its translation is CASSQSGQFYEQYF.

This clonotype was counted a few times. The chain recombines TRBV12-3 or TRBV12-4 with TRBJ1-1; 8 bases match TRBD1. The CDR3 loop spans 13 amino acids. The V and J ends lost 7 bases and 5 bases, in that order; junction bases with no gene match: 6. The CDR3 nucleotides are TGTGCCAGCAACGTGGACAGGGTGACTGAAGCTTTCTTT. This codes for CASNVDRVTEAFF.

Concerning this clonotype itself: A much larger clone is a single base away; this may be a read error. This chain uses TRBV3-1 with TRBJ2-5, with TRBD2 matching 12 bases. J was trimmed by 4 bases and V by 1 base; bases with no gene match: 4. The CDR3 is made up of 16 amino acids. Germline V gives CDR1 LGHDT, CDR2 YNNKEL (reference sequence). The CDR3 region is CASSQASTSGRETQYF. DNA for the CDR3: TGTGCCAGCAGCCAAGCCTCGACTAGCGGGAGAGAGACCCAGTACTTC.

The genes are TRBV6-2 or TRBV6-3 and TRBJ1-2; D not certain. Trimming left V 0 bases short and J 4 bases short, with 12 bases between. This CDR3 has 15 residues. Germline assignment: CDR1 MNHEY and CDR2 SVGEGT. Here the CDR3 DNA reads TGTGCCAGCAGTTACTCGACCGGGCCGGGCTATGGCTACACCTTC. This sequence encodes CASSYSTGPGYGYTF.

This clonotype turned up a few times. At one boundary the junction diverges from the germline segment, which might be a read error. V is TRBV9 and J is TRBJ1-2; D might be TRBD1 (5 bases). The germline V gene encodes CDR1 SGDLS and CDR2 YYNGEE. This CDR3 spans 14 amino acids. CDR3 DNA: TGTGCCAACAGCGTAGCTCAGGGCGGATATGGCTACACCTTC. As protein: CANSVAQGGYGYTF. The full variable domain, in which reference TRBV9 and TRBJ1-2 provide the parts outside the CDR3, is DSGVTQTPKHLITATGQRVTLRCSPRSGDLSVYWYQQSLDQGLQFLIQYYNGEERAKGNILERFSAQQFPDLHSELNLSSLELGDSALYFCANSVAQGGYGYTFGSGTRLTVV.

Comments on this clonotype: A much larger clone lies one base from this, so it may be a read error. The chain employs TRBV2 and TRBJ2-7; no definite D call. There are 12 residues in the CDR3. In germline, CDR1 is SNHLY, CDR2 FYNNEI. The CDR3 spells CASSENGYKQYF. CDR3 nucleotide sequence: TGTGCCAGCAGTGAGAACGGCTACAAGCAGTACTTC.

In its sample, this clonotype was seen a few times. This chain joins TRBV4-1 and TRBJ1-5, with 12 bases matching TRBD1. Germline-derived CDR1 and CDR2 are MGHRA and YSYEKL. CDR3 length equals 16 residues. V shed 2 bases and J 5 bases; nucleotides not matched to a gene: 4. The CDR3 spells CASSQTGQGAHQPQHF. The CDR3 bases are TGCGCCAGCAGCCAAACGGGACAGGGGGCGCATCAGCCCCAGCATTTT.

This clonotype was counted between two and nine times. V and J are TRBV18 and TRBJ1-6; D remains unclear. CDR1 KGHSH and CDR2 LQKENI come from the germline V gene. V dropped 6 bases and J dropped 8 bases, with 11 bases sitting between them. CDR3 length: 13 residues. DNA for the CDR3: TGTGCCAGCTCTCCTCAGGAGGATTCACCCCTCCACTTT. This codes for CASSPQEDSPLHF.

The chain combines TRBV7-3 with TRBJ2-6; the D is unclear. The CDR3 runs to 15 residues. Looked up from germline, CDR1 is SGHTA and CDR2 is FQGTGA. V was trimmed by 1 base and J by 4 bases, leaving 8 bases between them. The CDR3 here is CASSLMGTGANVLTF. In nucleotides, the CDR3 is TGTGCCAGCAGCTTAATGGGTACAGGGGCCAACGTCCTGACTTTC.

This clonotype was seen a few times. The V gene is TRBV27, the J gene TRBJ2-7, with 9 positions matching TRBD2. V shed 2 bases, J shed 4 bases, and the junction held 9 bases outside the gene matches. The CDR3 contains 16 residues. Looked up from germline, CDR1 is MNHEY and CDR2 is SMNVEV (reference sequence). Here the CDR3 reads CASSLAAGTSLYEQYF. The CDR3 DNA sequence: TGTGCCAGCAGTTTAGCTGCCGGGACTAGCTTATACGAGCAGTACTTC.

The chain couples TRBV28 to TRBJ2-4; possibly TRBD2 for D (5 bases). CDR3 size: 14 residues. V was pared by 7 bases and J by 3 bases, with 13 bases between. CDR1 and CDR2 from the germline V gene are MDHEN and SYDVKM. CDR3 region: CASTFTGNKNIQYF. CDR3 bases: TGTGCCAGCACCTTTACCGGGAACAAAAACATTCAGTACTTC.

This clonotype was counted many times. The chain is built from TRBV12-3 or TRBV12-4 and TRBJ2-7; a possible D gene is TRBD1 (6 bases). There are 13 residues in the CDR3. V was cut by 5 bases and J by 2 bases, with 10 bases left in between. In DNA, the CDR3 is TGTGCCAGCAGTGGACCAGGGGCCTACGAGCAGTACTTC. Its protein is CASSGPGAYEQYF.

The chain recombines TRBV7-2 with TRBJ1-4; D gene uncertain. The CDR3 contains 16 residues. Germline assignment: CDR1 SGHTA and CDR2 FQGNSA. Trimming took off 3 bases at V and 3 bases at J, with 14 bases between the two ends. The CDR3 region has the DNA TGTGCCAGCAGCTTTGGGCCTCCCGGGGCTAATGAAAAACTGTTTTTT. Its translation: CASSFGPPGANEKLFF.

This clonotype was counted ten times or more. V is TRBV7-2 and J is TRBJ1-4; D is unresolved. Germline V CDR1 and CDR2: SGHTA, FQGNSA. The CDR3 is made up of 13 amino acids. The V end lost 1 base, the J end lost 5 bases, and 5 bases lay between the germline ends. The CDR3 region is CASSLGTNEKLFF. The CDR3 DNA sequence: TGTGCCAGCAGCTTAGGGACGAATGAAAAACTGTTTTTT.

The gene calls are TRBV7-9 and TRBJ2-1, with D maybe TRBD2 (6 bases). Germline CDR1 reads SEHNR; CDR2 reads FQNEAQ (reference sequence). CDR3 length equals 13 residues. V lost 5 bases and J 8 bases, leaving 13 bases between the germline ends. CDR3 nucleotide sequence: TGTGCCAGCAGCCCCCGCACTAGCTATGAGCAGTTCTTC. It encodes CASSPRTSYEQFF. Variable domain in full (rest from reference TRBV7-9 and TRBJ2-1): DTGVSQNPRHKITKRGQNVTFRCDPISEHNRLYWYRQTLGQGPEFLTYFQNEAQLEKSRLLSDRFSAERPKGSFSTLEIQRTEQGDSAMYLCASSPRTSYEQFFGPGTRLTVL.